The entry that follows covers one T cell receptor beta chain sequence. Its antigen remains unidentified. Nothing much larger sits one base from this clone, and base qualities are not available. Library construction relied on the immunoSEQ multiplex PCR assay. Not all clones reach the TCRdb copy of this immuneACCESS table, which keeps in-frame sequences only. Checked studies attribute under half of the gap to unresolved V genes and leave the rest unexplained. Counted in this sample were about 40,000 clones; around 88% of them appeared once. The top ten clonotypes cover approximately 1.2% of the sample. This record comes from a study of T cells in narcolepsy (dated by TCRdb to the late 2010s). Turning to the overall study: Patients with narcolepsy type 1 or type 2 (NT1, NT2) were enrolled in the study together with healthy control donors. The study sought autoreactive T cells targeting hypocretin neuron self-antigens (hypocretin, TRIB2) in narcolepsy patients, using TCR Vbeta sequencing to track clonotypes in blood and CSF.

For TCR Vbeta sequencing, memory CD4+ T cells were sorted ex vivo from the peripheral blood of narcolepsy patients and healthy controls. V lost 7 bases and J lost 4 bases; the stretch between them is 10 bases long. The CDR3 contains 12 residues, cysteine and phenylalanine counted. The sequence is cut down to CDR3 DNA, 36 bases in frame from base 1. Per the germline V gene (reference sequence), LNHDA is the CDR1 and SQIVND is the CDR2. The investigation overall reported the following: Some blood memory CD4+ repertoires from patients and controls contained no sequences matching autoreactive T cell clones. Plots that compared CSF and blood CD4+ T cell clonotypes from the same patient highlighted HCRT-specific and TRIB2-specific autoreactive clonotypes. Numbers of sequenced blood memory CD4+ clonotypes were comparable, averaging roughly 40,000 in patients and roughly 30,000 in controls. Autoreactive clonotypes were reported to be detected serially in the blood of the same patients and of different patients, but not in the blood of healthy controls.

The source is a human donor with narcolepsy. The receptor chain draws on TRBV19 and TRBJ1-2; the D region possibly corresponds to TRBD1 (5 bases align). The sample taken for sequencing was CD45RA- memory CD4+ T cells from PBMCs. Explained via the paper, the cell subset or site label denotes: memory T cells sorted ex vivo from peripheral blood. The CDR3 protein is CASTTTAYGYTF. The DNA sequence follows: TGTGCCAGTACCACGACAGCCTATGGCTACACCTTC.